Following are 15 T cell receptor beta chains from one sample sequenced in a study of blood T cell repertoires in COVID-19. Measured with immunoSEQ multiplex PCR; TCRdb has only the in-frame clones, and not every one. The profile covers roughly 200,000 clones, with roughly 88% appearing a single time and 3.3% taken by the ten largest. Material: peripheral blood. The receptor source for this set is a man aged 60 to 69 with acute or convalescent COVID-19.

The rearrangement links TRBV5-8 to TRBJ2-5; D perhaps matches TRBD1 (5 bases). Trimming pared 2 bases from V and 5 bases from J, leaving 13 bases between. Germline V lookup: CDR1 SGHTS, CDR2 YDEGEE. The CDR3 consists of 14 residues. For the CDR3, the DNA is TGTGCCAGCAGCTTATCAGGGTCCGGCGAGACCCAGTACTTC. Its translation: CASSLSGSGETQYF.

The CDR3 protein is CASKPSPSGSYNEQFF. In DNA form, the CDR3 reads TGTGCCAGCAAACCCTCCCCTAGCGGGAGCTACAATGAGCAGTTCTTC. The chain uses TRBV27 and TRBJ2-1; 10 bases are a match to TRBD2. J was trimmed by 3 bases and V by 7 bases; bases with no gene match: 9. Germline lookup yields CDR1 MNHEY and CDR2 SMNVEV (reference sequence). This CDR3 contains 16 residues.

The chain links TRBV6-5 to TRBJ1-1; 7 bases are a match to TRBD1. From germline, CDR1 is MNHEY and CDR2 SVGAGI. V lost 5 bases to trimming and J lost 4 bases; unmatched junction nucleotides: 7. The CDR3 contains 14 residues. The CDR3 loop reads CASSRGQVVTEAFF. The CDR3, as DNA: TGTGCCAGCAGTCGAGGACAGGTCGTCACTGAAGCTTTCTTT.

The V call is TRBV7-2, the J call TRBJ2-1; 9 nucleotides match TRBD2. The CDR3 has 16 amino acids. Germline CDR1 reads SGHTA; CDR2 reads FQGNSA. V lost 1 base to trimming and J lost 4 bases; unmatched junction nucleotides: 5. The chain's CDR3 is CASSLDSSGMYNEQFF. The CDR3 coding sequence is TGTGCCAGCAGCTTAGACTCTAGCGGGATGTACAATGAGCAGTTCTTC.

The rearrangement links TRBV29-1 to TRBJ2-5, with D uncertain. The CDR3 totals 13 residues. Germline V gives CDR1 SQVTM, CDR2 ANQGSEA. V lost 2 bases and J 2 bases, leaving 9 bases between the germline ends. The CDR3 nucleotides read TGCAGCGTTGAATACCCCCGGCAAGAGACCCAGTACTTC. As protein: CSVEYPRQETQYF.

The gene calls are TRBV24-1 and TRBJ2-3, with D tentatively TRBD1 (5 bases). V was cut by 4 bases and J by 1 base, with 14 bases left in between. This CDR3 spans 16 amino acids. Germline V CDR1 and CDR2: KGHDR, SFDVKD. The DNA of the CDR3 is TGTGCCACCAGTGACCTCGGACAATTTGGCACAGATACGCAGTATTTT. Its translation is CATSDLGQFGTDTQYF.

The gene calls are TRBV7-2 and TRBJ2-1, with 12 bases lining up with TRBD2. The CDR3 totals 14 residues. CDR1 and CDR2 (germline): SGHTA, FQGNSA. The V and J ends lost 3 bases and 9 bases, in that order; junction bases with no gene match: 3. In DNA form, the CDR3 reads TGTGCCAGCAGCTTCGGGACTAGCGGGCGTGAGCAGTTCTTC. It yields the protein CASSFGTSGREQFF.

V usage is TRBV28 and J usage is TRBJ2-7; 11 nucleotides line up with TRBD2. J lost 2 bases, V lost 5 bases, and 8 bases had no gene match. CDR3 size: 16 residues. Germline CDR1 reads MDHEN; CDR2 reads SYDVKM. CDR3: CASSHLTSGKTYEQYF. The CDR3 region has the DNA TGTGCCAGCAGTCACCTGACTAGCGGGAAGACCTACGAGCAGTACTTC.

This chain links TRBV5-4 with TRBJ2-1, with a possible D match to TRBD1 (5 bases). The CDR3 extends over 15 amino acids. V was trimmed by 5 bases and J by 4 bases, leaving 16 bases between them. Germline CDR1 and CDR2: SGHNT and YYREEE (reference sequence). As DNA, the CDR3 is TGTGCCAGCAGTACTTGGGGCTTGGCTTACAATGAGCAGTTCTTC. Amino acid sequence: CASSTWGLAYNEQFF.

This chain uses TRBV3-1 (or the pseudogene TRBV3-2) with TRBJ1-1; D not certain. Germline V gives CDR1 LGHDT, CDR2 YNNKEL (reference sequence). V lost 1 base and J 11 bases, leaving 11 bases between the germline ends. The CDR3 spans 12 residues. CDR3 sequence: CASSQGVRAAFF. The CDR3, as DNA: TGTGCCAGCAGCCAAGGGGTTCGAGCGGCTTTCTTT.

The count of this clone is one. The chain recombines TRBV5-1 with TRBJ2-2, with 11 bases that match TRBD1. The J segment lost 5 bases and the V segment lost 6 bases, leaving 6 bases of the junction unmatched. This CDR3 is 15 amino acids long. Per germline, CDR1 SGHRS and CDR2 YFSETQ. CDR3 coding DNA: TGCGCCAGCATGGACAGGGGGCAGGGGACCGGGGAGCTGTTTTTT. It translates to CASMDRGQGTGELFF.

The chain couples TRBV3-1 (or the pseudogene TRBV3-2) to TRBJ1-5; 8 bases are a match to TRBD1. The trim removed 0 bases at V and 6 bases at J, leaving 4 bases unmatched. Germline V gene data show CDR1 as LGHDT and CDR2 as YNNKEL (reference sequence). This CDR3 has 15 amino acids. The DNA for the CDR3 is TGTGCCAGCAGCCAAGACCAGGGGGCTGTTCAGCCCCAGCATTTT. It is translated as CASSQDQGAVQPQHF.

V is TRBV28 and J is TRBJ2-7; 7 bases are shared with TRBD1. The CDR3 contains 15 residues. CDR1 and CDR2 from the germline V gene are MDHEN and SYDVKM. J was trimmed by 3 bases and V by 4 bases; bases with no gene match: 9. The CDR3 nucleotides read TGTGCCAGCAGTTCGGGACAGAGGAACTTCTACGAGCAGTACTTC. Translated, it gives CASSSGQRNFYEQYF.

The chain employs TRBV3-1 (or the pseudogene TRBV3-2) and TRBJ2-6, with 7 bases identical to TRBD1. CDR1 and CDR2 (germline): LGHDT, YNNKEL (reference sequence). This CDR3 has 16 residues. V lost 5 bases to trimming and J lost 0 bases; unmatched junction nucleotides: 4. The CDR3 sequence is CASSARTGSGANVLTF. CDR3 DNA sequence: TGTGCCAGCAGCGCCCGGACAGGCTCTGGGGCCAACGTCCTGACTTTC.

This chain uses TRBV18 with TRBJ2-2; possibly TRBD1 for D (6 bases). The V gene's germline CDR1 is KGHSH and CDR2 LQKENI. The CDR3 has 15 residues. The V end lost 0 bases, the J end lost 5 bases, and 10 bases lay between the germline ends. In DNA form, the CDR3 reads TGTGCCAGCTCACCACCGGAACAGGGTACCGGGGAGCTGTTTTTT. This encodes CASSPPEQGTGELFF.